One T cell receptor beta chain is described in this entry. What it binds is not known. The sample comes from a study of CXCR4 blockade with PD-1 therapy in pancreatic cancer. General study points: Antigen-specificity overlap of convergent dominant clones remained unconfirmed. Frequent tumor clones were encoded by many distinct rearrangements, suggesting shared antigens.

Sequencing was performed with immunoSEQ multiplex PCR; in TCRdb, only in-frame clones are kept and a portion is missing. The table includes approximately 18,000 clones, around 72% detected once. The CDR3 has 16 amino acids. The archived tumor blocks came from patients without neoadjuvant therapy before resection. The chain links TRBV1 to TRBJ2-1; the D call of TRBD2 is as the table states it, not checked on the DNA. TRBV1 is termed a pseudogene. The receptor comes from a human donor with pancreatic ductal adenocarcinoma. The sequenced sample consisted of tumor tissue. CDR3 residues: CASSQPAGSSYNEQFF. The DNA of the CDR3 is TGCGCCAGCAGCCAACCAGCGGGAAGCTCCTACAATGAGCAGTTCTTC.